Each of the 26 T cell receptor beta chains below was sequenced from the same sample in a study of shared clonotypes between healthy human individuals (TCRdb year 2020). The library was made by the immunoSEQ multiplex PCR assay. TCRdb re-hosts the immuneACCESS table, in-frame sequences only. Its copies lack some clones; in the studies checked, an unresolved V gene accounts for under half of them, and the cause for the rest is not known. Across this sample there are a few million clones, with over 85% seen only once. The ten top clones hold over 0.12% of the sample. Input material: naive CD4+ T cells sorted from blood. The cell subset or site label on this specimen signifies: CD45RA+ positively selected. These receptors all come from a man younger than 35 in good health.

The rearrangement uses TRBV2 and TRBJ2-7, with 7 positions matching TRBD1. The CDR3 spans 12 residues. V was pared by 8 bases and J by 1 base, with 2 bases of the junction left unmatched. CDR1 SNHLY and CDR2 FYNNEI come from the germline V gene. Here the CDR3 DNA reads TGTGCCAGCGGGGGACAGTCCTACGAGCAGTACTTC. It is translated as CASGGQSYEQYF. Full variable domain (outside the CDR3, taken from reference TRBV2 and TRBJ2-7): EPEVTQTPSHQVTQMGQEVILRCVPISNHLYFYWYRQILGQKVEFLVSFYNNEISEKSEIFDDQFSVERPDGSNFTLKIRSTKLEDSAMYFCASGGQSYEQYFGPGTRLTVT.

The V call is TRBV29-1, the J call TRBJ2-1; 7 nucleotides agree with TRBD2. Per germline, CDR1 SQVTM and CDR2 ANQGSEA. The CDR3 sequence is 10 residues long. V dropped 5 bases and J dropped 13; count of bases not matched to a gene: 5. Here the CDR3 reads CSVTEREQFF. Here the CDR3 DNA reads TGCAGCGTTACGGAGCGGGAACAGTTCTTC.

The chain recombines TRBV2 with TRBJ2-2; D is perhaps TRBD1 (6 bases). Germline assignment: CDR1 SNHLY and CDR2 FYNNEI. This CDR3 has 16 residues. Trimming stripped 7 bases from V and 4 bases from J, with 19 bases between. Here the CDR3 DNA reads TGTGCCAGCATCCCCATTGCGGCAGGGGTCACCGGGGAGCTGTTTTTT. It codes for CASIPIAAGVTGELFF.

CDR3 coding DNA: TGTGCCAGCAGCCAAGAGAGTGGACTAGCGGGATGGTATCACACAGATACGCAGTATTTT. This encodes CASSQESGLAGWYHTDTQYF. The chain combines TRBV14 with TRBJ2-3, with 12 bases aligning to TRBD2. With 0 bases clipped from V and 2 bases from J, the junction kept 12 bases outside the gene matches. This CDR3 is 20 amino acids long. Germline CDR1 SGHDN, CDR2 FVKESK.

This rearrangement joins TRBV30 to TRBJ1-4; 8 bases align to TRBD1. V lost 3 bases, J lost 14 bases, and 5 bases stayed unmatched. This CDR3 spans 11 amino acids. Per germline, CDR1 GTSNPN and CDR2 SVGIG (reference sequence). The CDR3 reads CAWSGGQGLFF. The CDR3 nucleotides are TGTGCCTGGAGCGGCGGACAGGGCCTGTTTTTT.

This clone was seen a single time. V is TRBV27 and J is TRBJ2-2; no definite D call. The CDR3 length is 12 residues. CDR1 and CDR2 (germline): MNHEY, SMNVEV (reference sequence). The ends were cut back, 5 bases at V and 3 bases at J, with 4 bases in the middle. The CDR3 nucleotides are TGTGCCAGCAGTATCCACACCGGGGAGCTGTTTTTT. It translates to CASSIHTGELFF.

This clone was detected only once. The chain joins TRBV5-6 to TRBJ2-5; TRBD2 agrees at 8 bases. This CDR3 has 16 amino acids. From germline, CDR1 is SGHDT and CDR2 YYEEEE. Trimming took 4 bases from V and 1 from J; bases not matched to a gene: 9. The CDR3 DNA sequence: TGTGCCAGCAGCCAAATGTTCGGGGGGGCCCAAGAGACCCAGTACTTC. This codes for CASSQMFGGAQETQYF. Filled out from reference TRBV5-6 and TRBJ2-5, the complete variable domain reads DAGVTQSPTHLIKTRGQQVTLRCSPKSGHDTVSWYQQALGQGPQFIFQYYEEEERQRGNFPDRFSGHQFPNYSSELNVNALLLGDSALYLCASSQMFGGAQETQYFGPGTRLLVL.

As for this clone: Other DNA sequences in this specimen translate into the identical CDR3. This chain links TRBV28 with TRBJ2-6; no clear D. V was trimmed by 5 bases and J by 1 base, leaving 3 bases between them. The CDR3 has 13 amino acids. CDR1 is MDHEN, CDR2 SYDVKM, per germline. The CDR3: CASSLSGANVLTF. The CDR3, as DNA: TGTGCCAGCAGTCTATCTGGGGCCAACGTCCTGACTTTC.

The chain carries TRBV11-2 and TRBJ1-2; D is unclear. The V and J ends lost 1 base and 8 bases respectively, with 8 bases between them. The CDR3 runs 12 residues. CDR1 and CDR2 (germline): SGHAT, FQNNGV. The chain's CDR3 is CASSLGLTGYTF. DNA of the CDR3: TGTGCCAGCAGCTTAGGCCTGACAGGCTACACCTTC. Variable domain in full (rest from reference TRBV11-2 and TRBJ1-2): EAGVAQSPRYKIIEKRQSVAFWCNPISGHATLYWYQQILGQGPKLLIQFQNNGVVDDSQLPKDRFSAERLKGVDSTLKIQPAKLEDSAVYLCASSLGLTGYTFGSGTRLTVV.

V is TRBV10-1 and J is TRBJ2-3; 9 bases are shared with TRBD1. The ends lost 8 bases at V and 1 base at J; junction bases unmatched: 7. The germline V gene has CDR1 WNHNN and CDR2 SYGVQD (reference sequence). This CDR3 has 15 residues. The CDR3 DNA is TGCGCCAGCGCCCCGGGACAGGGAGGCACAGATACGCAGTATTTT. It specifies CASAPGQGGTDTQYF.

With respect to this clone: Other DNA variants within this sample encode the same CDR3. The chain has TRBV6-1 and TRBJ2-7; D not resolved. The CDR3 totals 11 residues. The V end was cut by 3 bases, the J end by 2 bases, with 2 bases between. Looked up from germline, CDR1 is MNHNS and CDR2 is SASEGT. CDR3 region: CASSEPYEQYF. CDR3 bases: TGTGCCAGCAGTGAGCCCTACGAGCAGTACTTC.

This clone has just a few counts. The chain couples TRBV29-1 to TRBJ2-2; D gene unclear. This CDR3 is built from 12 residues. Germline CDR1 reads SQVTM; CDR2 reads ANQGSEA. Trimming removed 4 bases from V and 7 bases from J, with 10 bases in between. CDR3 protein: CSVGRMGGELFF. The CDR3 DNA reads TGCAGCGTTGGGCGGATGGGCGGGGAGCTGTTTTTT.

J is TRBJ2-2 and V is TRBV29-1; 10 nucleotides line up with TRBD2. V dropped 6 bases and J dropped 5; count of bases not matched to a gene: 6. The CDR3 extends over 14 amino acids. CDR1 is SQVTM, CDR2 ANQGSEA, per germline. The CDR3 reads CSVTSGVSTGELFF. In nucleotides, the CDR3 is TGCAGCGTAACTAGCGGGGTATCAACCGGGGAGCTGTTTTTT.

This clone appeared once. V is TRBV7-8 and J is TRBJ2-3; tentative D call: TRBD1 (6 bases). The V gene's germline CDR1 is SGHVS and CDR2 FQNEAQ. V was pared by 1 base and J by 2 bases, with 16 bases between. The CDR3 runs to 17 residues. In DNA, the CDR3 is TGTGCCAGCAGCTTAGAGTCGGTAGGGGACATCACAGATACGCAGTATTTT. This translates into CASSLESVGDITDTQYF.

The CDR3 sequence is CASGLVLRENLAGQFF. DNA for the CDR3: TGTGCTAGTGGTTTGGTACTAAGGGAAAATCTAGCCGGGCAGTTCTTC. This rearrangement joins TRBV12-5 to TRBJ2-1; TRBD2 is a possible D gene (5 bases). The length of the CDR3 is 16 residues. V was cut by 0 bases and J by 12 bases, with 21 bases left in between. Germline assignment: CDR1 LGHNT and CDR2 FRNRAP.

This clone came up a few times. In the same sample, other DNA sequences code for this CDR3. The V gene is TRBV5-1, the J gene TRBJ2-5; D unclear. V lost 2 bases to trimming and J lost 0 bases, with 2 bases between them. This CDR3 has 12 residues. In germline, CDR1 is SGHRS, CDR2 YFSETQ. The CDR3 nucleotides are TGCGCCAGCAGCTTAGACCAAGAGACCCAGTACTTC. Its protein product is CASSLDQETQYF.

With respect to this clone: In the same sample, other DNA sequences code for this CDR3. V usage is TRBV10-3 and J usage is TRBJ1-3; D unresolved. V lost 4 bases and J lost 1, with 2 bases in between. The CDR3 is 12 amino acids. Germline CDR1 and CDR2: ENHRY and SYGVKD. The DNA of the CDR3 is TGTGCCATCAGTGGATCTGGAAACACCATATATTTT. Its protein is CAISGSGNTIYF.

The CDR3 coding sequence is TGTGCCAGCAGTTTTGCAGGGGGTGGAGAAAAACTGTTTTTT. It yields the protein CASSFAGGGEKLFF. V usage is TRBV28 and J usage is TRBJ1-4, with 7 bases aligning to TRBD1. CDR3 length: 14 residues. CDR1 and CDR2 (germline): MDHEN, SYDVKM. Losses at the gene ends were 3 bases for V and 8 bases for J; bases not matched to a gene: 6.

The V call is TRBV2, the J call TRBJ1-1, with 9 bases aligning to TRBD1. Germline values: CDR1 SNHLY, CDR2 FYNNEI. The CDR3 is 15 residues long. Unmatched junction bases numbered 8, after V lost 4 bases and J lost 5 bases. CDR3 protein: CASSGQGGSRTEAFF. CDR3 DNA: TGTGCCAGCAGTGGACAGGGGGGTTCGCGTACTGAAGCTTTCTTT.

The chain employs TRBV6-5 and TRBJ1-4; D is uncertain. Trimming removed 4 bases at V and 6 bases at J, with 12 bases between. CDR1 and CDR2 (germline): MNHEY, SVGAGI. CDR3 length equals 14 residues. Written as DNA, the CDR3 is TGTGCCAGCAGTTCGGGGTCCGCGGATGAAAAACTGTTTTTT. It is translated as CASSSGSADEKLFF.

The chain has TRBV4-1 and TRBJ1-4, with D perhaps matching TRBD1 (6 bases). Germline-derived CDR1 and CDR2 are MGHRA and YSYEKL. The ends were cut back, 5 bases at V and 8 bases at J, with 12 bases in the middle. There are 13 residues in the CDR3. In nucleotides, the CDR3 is TGCGCCAGCAGCTTAGGGGGTCCGGAAAAACTGTTTTTT. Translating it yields CASSLGGPEKLFF.

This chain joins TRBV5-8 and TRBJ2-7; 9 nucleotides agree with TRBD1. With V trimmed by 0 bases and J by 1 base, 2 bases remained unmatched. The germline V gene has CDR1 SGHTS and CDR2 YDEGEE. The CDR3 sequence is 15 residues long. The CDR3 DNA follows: TGTGCCAGCAGCTTGGAAGACAGGGGGTCCTACGAGCAGTACTTC. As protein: CASSLEDRGSYEQYF.

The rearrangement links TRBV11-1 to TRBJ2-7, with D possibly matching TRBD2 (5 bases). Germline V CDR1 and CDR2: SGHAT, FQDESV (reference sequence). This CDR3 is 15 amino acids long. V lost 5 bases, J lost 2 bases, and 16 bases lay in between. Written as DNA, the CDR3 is TGTGCCAGCAGCCCACTAGATGCCCGTCCCTACGAGCAGTACTTC. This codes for CASSPLDARPYEQYF.

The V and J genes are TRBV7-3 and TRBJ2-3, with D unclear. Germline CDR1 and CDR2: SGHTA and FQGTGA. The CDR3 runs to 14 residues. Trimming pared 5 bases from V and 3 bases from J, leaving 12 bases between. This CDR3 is CASSLNPVTDTQYF. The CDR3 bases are TGTGCCAGCAGCCTAAACCCGGTGACAGATACGCAGTATTTT.

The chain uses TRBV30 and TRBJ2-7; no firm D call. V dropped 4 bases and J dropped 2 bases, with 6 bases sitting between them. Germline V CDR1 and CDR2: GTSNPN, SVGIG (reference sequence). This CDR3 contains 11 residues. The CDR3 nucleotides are TGTGCCTGGAAGTTGGCCTACGAGCAGTACTTC. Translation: CAWKLAYEQYF.

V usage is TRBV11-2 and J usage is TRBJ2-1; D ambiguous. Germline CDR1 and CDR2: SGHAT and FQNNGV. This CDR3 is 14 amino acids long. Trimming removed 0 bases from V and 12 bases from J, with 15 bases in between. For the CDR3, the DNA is TGTGCCAGCAGCTTAGATCACCTACTTGAGCGGCAGTTCTTC. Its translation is CASSLDHLLERQFF.